The present entry profiles one T cell receptor beta chain with its context. The antigen is undetermined. Measured with immunoSEQ multiplex PCR; TCRdb has only the in-frame clones, and not every one. The data show over 70,000 clones, roughly 88% seen once. The data derive from a study of T cell responses to AZD1222 COVID-19 vaccine. Notes on the study in general: Spike-wide vaccine-associated CD4 TCRs dominated at 160-218 and 743-854. Repertoire sampling occurred only after the peak T cell response.

The ends were cut back, 0 bases at V and 3 bases at J, with 14 bases in the middle. This CDR3 is built from 16 residues. Germline CDR1 is LGHNA and CDR2 is YSLEER. Here the sequenced sample was peripheral blood, taken on day 0 of AZD1222 vaccination. The rearrangement links TRBV4-3 to TRBJ2-5; TRBD1 might be the D (5 bases). This TCR was sampled from an adult in good health. The CDR3 DNA sequence: TGCGCCAGCAGCCAAGATTCCGACAGCAGAGAAGAGACCCAGTACTTC. Translation gives CASSQDSDSREETQYF.